The 29 T cell receptor beta chains below come from one sample, sequenced in a study of cytomegalovirus exposure and HLA in healthy donors. In the PCR, 60 Vbeta and 13 Jbeta primers were used. Clones were sequenced by immunoSEQ multiplex PCR, and TCRdb holds only the in-frame ones, with some missing. Among tens of thousands of clones listed, roughly 79% were seen once. Sequenced sample: PBMCs. These TCRs come from a man aged 30-40 years in good health and CMV-seronegative.

The rearrangement links TRBV27 to TRBJ2-7; D possibly corresponds to TRBD1 (6 bases). Trimming took 7 bases from V and 6 from J, leaving 16 bases between them. Germline V CDR1 and CDR2: MNHEY, SMNVEV (reference sequence). The CDR3 contains 13 residues. Here the CDR3 DNA reads TGTGCCAGCAAACGGGACAAATCTTCCGAGCAGTACGTC. It encodes CASKRDKSSEQYV.

DNA of the CDR3: TGTGCCAGCAGCTTCGGGGGTGAAGCTTTCTTT. Translating it yields CASSFGGEAFF. The gene calls are TRBV11-2 and TRBJ1-1; tentative D call: TRBD1 (5 bases). In germline, CDR1 is SGHAT, CDR2 FQNNGV. The V gene lost 3 bases and the J gene lost 7 bases, with 6 bases spanning the gap. The CDR3 spans 11 residues.

The table lists this clone with a few counts. The V and J genes are TRBV2 and TRBJ1-4; D unclear. V was shortened by 3 bases and J by 14 bases, with 16 bases between the two germline ends. The CDR3 is 13 amino acids. Germline values: CDR1 SNHLY, CDR2 FYNNEI. CDR3 in DNA: TGTGCCAGCAGTGAGGAAGAGGGATGGGGTCTGTTTTTT. This encodes CASSEEEGWGLFF.

The chain links TRBV1 to TRBJ2-5; TRBD2 is the table's D call and was not checked against the DNA. TRBV1 is a pseudogene. CDR3 length equals 14 residues. The CDR3 DNA is TGCACCAGCAGCCAAGCCCGGGGGCAAGAGACCCAGTACTTC. The encoded protein is CTSSQARGQETQYF.

The chain has TRBV18 and TRBJ1-2; the D gene is possibly TRBD1 (6 bases). The CDR3 covers 13 residues. Germline V lookup: CDR1 KGHSH, CDR2 LQKENI. V was clipped by 3 bases and J by 6 bases, with 11 bases between them. The CDR3: CASSPGQENGYTF. CDR3 in DNA: TGTGCCAGCTCACCGGGACAAGAGAATGGCTACACCTTC.

The rearrangement joins TRBV7-3 to TRBJ2-1; perhaps TRBD2 as D (6 bases). CDR3 length equals 15 residues. Germline loops: CDR1 SGHTA, CDR2 FQGTGA. The ends were cut back, 5 bases at V and 2 bases at J, with 13 bases in the middle. The CDR3 DNA follows: TGTGCCAGCAGCCAACTAGCCGCGGCCTACAATGAGCAGTTCTTC. Translating it yields CASSQLAAAYNEQFF.

The chain combines TRBV19 with TRBJ1-5; D is perhaps TRBD1 (6 bases). This CDR3 region has 16 residues. Germline CDR1 is LNHDA and CDR2 is SQIVND (reference sequence). With 6 bases removed from V and 3 bases from J, the gap between germline ends came to 18 bases. CDR3: CASSPDRPLNNQPQHF. The CDR3 DNA sequence: TGTGCCAGTAGCCCGGACAGACCCCTCAACAATCAGCCCCAGCATTTT. The full variable domain, rest sourced from reference TRBV19 and TRBJ1-5, is DGGITQSPKYLFRKEGQNVTLSCEQNLNHDAMYWYRQDPGQGLRLIYYSQIVNDFQKGDIAEGYSVSREKKESFPLTVTSAQKNPTAFYLCASSPDRPLNNQPQHFGDGTRLSIL.

V and J are TRBV5-1 and TRBJ2-1, with unresolved D. This CDR3 is 13 amino acids long. Trimming left V 0 bases short and J 4 bases short, with 5 bases between. Per germline, CDR1 SGHRS and CDR2 YFSETQ. The CDR3: CASSLGQYNEQFF. CDR3 bases: TGCGCCAGCAGCTTGGGGCAGTACAATGAGCAGTTCTTC.

This clone was counted a few times. The chain couples TRBV6-6 to TRBJ1-1; 7 bases align to TRBD1. CDR3 length: 13 residues. Germline assignment: CDR1 MNHNY and CDR2 SVGAGI (reference sequence). V trimming: 7 bases; J trimming: 6 bases; junction bases outside the gene matches: 8. The CDR3 spells CASIIVRGAEAFF. The CDR3 DNA reads as TGTGCCAGCATCATCGTCAGGGGGGCTGAAGCTTTCTTT.

This rearrangement joins TRBV4-1 to TRBJ1-2; 7 nucleotides agree with TRBD1. With 0 bases clipped from V and 2 bases from J, the junction kept 9 bases outside the gene matches. Germline CDR1 is MGHRA and CDR2 is YSYEKL. The CDR3 totals 17 residues. Here the CDR3 reads CASSQDELQGENYGYTF. CDR3 coding DNA: TGCGCCAGCAGCCAAGATGAGTTGCAGGGGGAGAACTATGGCTACACCTTC.

This chain joins TRBV6-6 and TRBJ2-2; 10 bases line up with TRBD2. Losses at the gene ends were 4 bases for V and 4 bases for J; bases not matched to a gene: 0. The CDR3 loop spans 14 amino acids. The germline V gene encodes CDR1 MNHNY and CDR2 SVGAGI (reference sequence). The CDR3 loop reads CASSSSGGTGELFF. The CDR3 coding sequence is TGTGCCAGCAGTTCTAGCGGGGGCACCGGGGAGCTGTTTTTT.

In this sample, this clone turned up a few times. The chain joins TRBV5-6 to TRBJ2-7; 9 bases map to TRBD2. Germline-derived CDR1 and CDR2 are SGHDT and YYEEEE. The CDR3 has 11 amino acids. DNA of the CDR3: TGTTACGGCGGGAGGGCCTACGAGCAGTACGTC. It specifies CYGGRAYEQYV.

The chain uses TRBV7-9 and TRBJ2-5; the D is unclear. Trimming shortened V by 3 bases and J by 1 base, and 3 bases separated the two germline ends. The CDR3 has 12 residues. The germline V gene has CDR1 SEHNR and CDR2 FQNEAQ (reference sequence). Written as DNA, the CDR3 is TGTGCCAGCAGCTTCTCCCAAGAGACCCAGTACTTC. Translation: CASSFSQETQYF. Drawing the rest from reference TRBV7-9 and TRBJ2-5, the complete variable domain is DTGVSQNPRHKITKRGQNVTFRCDPISEHNRLYWYRQTLGQGPEFLTYFQNEAQLEKSRLLSDRFSAERPKGSFSTLEIQRTEQGDSAMYLCASSFSQETQYFGPGTRLLVL.

The rearrangement joins TRBV9 to TRBJ2-1; 9 bases are shared with TRBD1. This CDR3 has 16 residues. Trimming removed 0 bases from V and 2 bases from J; junction bases left unmatched: 3. From germline, CDR1 is SGDLS and CDR2 YYNGEE. CDR3 protein: CASSVEGQGPYNEQFF. The CDR3 nucleotides read TGTGCCAGCAGCGTAGAGGGACAGGGACCCTACAATGAGCAGTTCTTC.

The chain is built from TRBV25-1 and TRBJ1-2; possibly TRBD1 for D (5 bases). The CDR3 is 12 residues long. V was cut by 2 bases and J by 11 bases, with 12 bases left in between. The germline V gene encodes CDR1 MGHDK and CDR2 SYGVNS. CDR3: CASSEATGEYTF. The CDR3 DNA reads TGTGCCAGCAGTGAAGCTACAGGAGAGTACACCTTC.

A few counts support this clone. The J gene is TRBJ1-3, the V gene TRBV6-5; D may be TRBD1 (6 bases). Germline CDR1 and CDR2: MNHEY and SVGAGI. The CDR3 is made up of 13 amino acids. The V end was cut by 2 bases, the J end by 4 bases, with 6 bases between. CDR3 region: CASSYRGGNTIYF. As DNA, the CDR3 is TGTGCCAGCAGTTACAGGGGGGGAAACACCATATATTTT.

The chain is built from TRBV4-2 and TRBJ2-5, with TRBD1 identical over 9 bases. The V and J ends lost 0 bases and 5 bases, in that order; junction bases with no gene match: 7. Germline assignment: CDR1 LGHNA and CDR2 YNFKEQ. This CDR3 is built from 16 residues. The CDR3 nucleotides read TGTGCCAGCAGCCAAGAGGGGACAGGGCTATTGGAGACCCAGTACTTC. Its translation: CASSQEGTGLLETQYF.

The J gene is TRBJ2-1, the V gene TRBV4-1; TRBD2 matches at 9 bases. Germline CDR1 MGHRA, CDR2 YSYEKL. The CDR3 loop spans 20 amino acids. Trimming at V came to 4 bases and at J to 6 bases, leaving 22 bases not matched to a gene. The CDR3 reads CASSPSDGNMAGGEGNEQFF. The CDR3 coding sequence is TGCGCCAGCAGCCCCTCAGATGGAAATATGGCGGGAGGGGAGGGCAATGAGCAGTTCTTC.

This chain links TRBV5-5 with TRBJ2-1; 10 nucleotides match TRBD1. There are 15 residues in the CDR3. Germline V gene sequence: CDR1 SGHKS, CDR2 YYEKEE (reference sequence). The J segment lost 5 bases and the V segment lost 2 bases, leaving 4 bases of the junction unmatched. CDR3 protein: CASSLDRGLDNEQFF. In nucleotides, the CDR3 is TGTGCCAGCAGCTTAGACAGGGGGCTTGACAATGAGCAGTTCTTC.

This chain connects TRBV19 to TRBJ2-1; D ambiguous. Trimming cost V 2 bases and J 1 base, with 12 bases left between them. The CDR3 totals 16 residues. Germline V CDR1 and CDR2: LNHDA, SQIVND (reference sequence). CDR3 nucleotides: TGTGCCAGTAGTATAAGAACTTCTAGATCCTACAATGAGCAGTTCTTC. This sequence encodes CASSIRTSRSYNEQFF.

A few counts support this clone. V and J are TRBV2 and TRBJ1-4; 11 nucleotides line up with TRBD1. The CDR3 totals 16 residues. CDR1 is SNHLY, CDR2 FYNNEI, per germline. J lost 4 bases, V lost 6 bases, and 7 bases had no gene match. For the CDR3, the DNA is TGTGCCAGCAGGGTGGACAGGGGGCCGGGTAATGAAAAACTGTTTTTT. It is translated as CASRVDRGPGNEKLFF.

The genes are TRBV28 and TRBJ2-1; 12 nucleotides align to TRBD2. The CDR3 has 15 amino acids. V shed 6 bases, J shed 8 bases, and the junction held 8 bases outside the gene matches. Germline CDR1 reads MDHEN; CDR2 reads SYDVKM. CDR3 residues: CASSPSGGGRHEQFF. CDR3 DNA sequence: TGTGCCAGCAGCCCTAGCGGGGGGGGCCGGCATGAGCAGTTCTTC.

V is TRBV4-1 and J is TRBJ1-5; no definite D call. This CDR3 is 17 amino acids long. V lost 3 bases to trimming and J lost 0 bases, with 15 bases between them. Germline-derived CDR1 and CDR2 are MGHRA and YSYEKL. CDR3 sequence reads: CASSQNHREYSNQPQHF. For the CDR3, the DNA is TGCGCCAGCAGCCAGAATCATCGGGAGTATAGCAATCAGCCCCAGCATTTT.

The chain couples TRBV7-9 to TRBJ1-1; D call uncertain. The CDR3 runs to 15 residues. The V end was cut by 3 bases, the J end by 0 bases, with 11 bases between. Germline V gene lookup returns CDR1 SEHNR and CDR2 FQNEAQ (reference sequence). The CDR3 bases are TGTGCCAGCAGCTTTAGCGGAACAGTGAACACTGAAGCTTTCTTT. Protein: CASSFSGTVNTEAFF.

The chain is built from TRBV9 and TRBJ1-4, with 9 bases matching TRBD1. The V gene end was trimmed by 0 bases and the J gene end by 3 bases; junction bases not matched to a gene: 6. This CDR3 has 17 amino acids. Germline values: CDR1 SGDLS, CDR2 YYNGEE. The CDR3 region is CASSVEGTGRANEKLFF. As DNA, the CDR3 is TGTGCCAGCAGCGTAGAGGGGACAGGGCGGGCTAATGAAAAACTGTTTTTT.

This chain's CDR3 is CASSVGLSSSYNEQFF. The CDR3 DNA reads as TGTGCCAGCAGCGTGGGACTATCGAGCTCCTACAATGAGCAGTTCTTC. The V call is TRBV5-8, the J call TRBJ2-1, with 7 bases matching TRBD2. The CDR3 totals 16 residues. In germline, CDR1 is SGHTS, CDR2 YDEGEE. J was trimmed by 0 bases and V by 4 bases; bases with no gene match: 7.

Written as DNA, the CDR3 is TGTGCCAGCTCACCTATGGAGGGAGTCAATCAGCCCCAGCATTTT. This encodes CASSPMEGVNQPQHF. The V gene is TRBV18, the J gene TRBJ1-5; unclear D gene. Trimming took 3 bases from V and 3 from J, leaving 12 bases between them. CDR1 is KGHSH and CDR2 is LQKENI in the germline V gene. The CDR3 sequence is 15 residues long. Full variable domain (rest looked up from reference TRBV18 and TRBJ1-5): NAGVMQNPRHLVRRRGQEARLRCSPMKGHSHVYWYRQLPEEGLKFMVYLQKENIIDESGMPKERFSAEFPKEGPSILRIQQVVRGDSAAYFCASSPMEGVNQPQHFGDGTRLSIL.

J is TRBJ1-4 and V is TRBV27, with TRBD1 matching 7 bases. The V segment lost 0 bases and the J segment 0 bases; nucleotides outside the gene matches: 7. The V gene's germline CDR1 is MNHEY and CDR2 SMNVEV (reference sequence). This CDR3 is 18 amino acids long. The CDR3 DNA sequence: TGTGCCAGCAGTTTATCGTTGAGGGGGCGCTCAACTAATGAAAAACTGTTTTTT. It translates to CASSLSLRGRSTNEKLFF.

The chain recombines TRBV4-2 with TRBJ1-2; the D gene is possibly TRBD1 (6 bases). V lost 4 bases to trimming and J lost 6 bases, with 15 bases between them. The CDR3 sequence is 14 residues long. The V gene's germline CDR1 is LGHNA and CDR2 YNFKEQ. The CDR3: CASSPRRGADGYTF. The CDR3 region has the DNA TGTGCCAGCAGCCCGAGGCGGGGGGCAGATGGCTACACCTTC.